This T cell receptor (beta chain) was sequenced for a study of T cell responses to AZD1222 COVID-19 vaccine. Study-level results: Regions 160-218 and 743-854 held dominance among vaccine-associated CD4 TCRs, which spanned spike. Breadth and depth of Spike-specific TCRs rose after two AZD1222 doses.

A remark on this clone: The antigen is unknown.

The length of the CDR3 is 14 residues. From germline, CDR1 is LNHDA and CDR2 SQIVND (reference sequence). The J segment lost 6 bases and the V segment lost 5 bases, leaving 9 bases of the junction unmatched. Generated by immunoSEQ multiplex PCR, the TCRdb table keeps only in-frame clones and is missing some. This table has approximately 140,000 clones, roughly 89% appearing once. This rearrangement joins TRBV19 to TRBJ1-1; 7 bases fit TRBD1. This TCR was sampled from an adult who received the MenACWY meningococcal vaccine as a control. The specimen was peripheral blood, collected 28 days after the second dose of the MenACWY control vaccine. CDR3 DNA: TGTGCCAGTAGTGTCAGGGGGAAAAAGGCTGAAGCTTTCTTT. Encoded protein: CASSVRGKKAEAFF.